A single sample gave rise to the 29 T cell receptor beta chains below, sequenced in a study of T cell changes during pregnancy in multiple sclerosis (dated by TCRdb to between 2019 and 2020). The library was produced with the immunoSEQ multiplex PCR assay. Drawn from immuneACCESS, this table holds only the in-frame rearrangements with V and J called that TCRdb kept. Clones are partly lost; checked studies trace under half to an unresolved V gene and leave the rest unexplained. A total of 30,000 to 45,000 clones appear in this sample, around 94% of them only once. The top ten clonotypes cover roughly 1.2% of the sample. The material sequenced was peripheral blood, taken before pregnancy. The receptors here all came from a female donor with multiple sclerosis, enrolled in a pregnancy study.

This chain links TRBV18 with TRBJ2-3; D is perhaps TRBD2 (6 bases). The CDR3 length is 14 residues. Germline lookup yields CDR1 KGHSH and CDR2 LQKENI. Trimming took 1 base from V and 4 from J, leaving 9 bases between them. The CDR3 protein is CASSPLEGPDTQYF. The CDR3 bases are TGTGCCAGCTCACCACTGGAGGGGCCAGATACGCAGTATTTT.

V gene TRBV6-1 combines with J gene TRBJ2-7; perhaps TRBD1 as D (5 bases). V shed 6 bases and J shed 5 bases, with 11 bases lying between them. The CDR3 consists of 12 residues. Germline CDR1 is MNHNS and CDR2 is SASEGT. CDR3 residues: CASSRVWHEQYF. The DNA of the CDR3 is TGTGCCAGCAGCAGGGTTTGGCACGAGCAGTACTTC.

The genes are TRBV19 and TRBJ2-1, with D tentatively TRBD2 (6 bases). Looked up from germline, CDR1 is LNHDA and CDR2 is SQIVND (reference sequence). Trimming shortened V by 6 bases and J by 1 base, and 22 bases separated the two germline ends. This CDR3 is built from 18 residues. The CDR3 spells CASSPRDLQRVSYNEQFF. Written as DNA, the CDR3 is TGTGCCAGTAGCCCACGGGACTTACAAAGGGTTTCCTACAATGAGCAGTTCTTC.

This chain joins TRBV28 and TRBJ2-7; 7 bases align to TRBD1. Germline V gene data show CDR1 as MDHEN and CDR2 as SYDVKM. The length of the CDR3 is 15 residues. The trim removed 10 bases at V and 2 bases at J, leaving 14 bases unmatched. The CDR3 DNA is TGTGCCACAAATCCGCTGGGGACAGTCACCTACGAGCAGTACTTC. The encoded protein is CATNPLGTVTYEQYF.

The chain couples TRBV11-2 to TRBJ2-7; 7 bases are a match to TRBD1. Germline V gene data show CDR1 as SGHAT and CDR2 as FQNNGV. The CDR3 length is 13 residues. V lost 5 bases and J lost 6; bases outside the gene matches: 7. The CDR3 protein is CASSLTGVIEQYF. Here the CDR3 DNA reads TGTGCCAGCAGCCTCACAGGGGTTATCGAGCAGTACTTC.

The chain carries TRBV18 and TRBJ2-1; TRBD1 might be the D (6 bases). The CDR3 spans 15 residues. Between the trimmed V and J ends, which lost 4 bases and 4 bases, there was a span of 14 bases. Germline V lookup: CDR1 KGHSH, CDR2 LQKENI. CDR3 DNA: TGTGCCAGCTCACAACGACAGGACACGTACAATGAGCAGTTCTTC. It codes for CASSQRQDTYNEQFF.

This clone was picked up a small number of times. The chain employs TRBV6-7 and TRBJ2-7; the match to TRBD1 covers 7 bases. TRBV6-7 falls under the ORF class, with uncertain function. The CDR3 is 15 residues long. The V gene end was trimmed by 2 bases and the J gene end by 3 bases; junction bases not matched to a gene: 7. CDR3 residues: CASSYLRTGNYEQYF. CDR3 bases: TGTGCCAGCAGTTACCTAAGGACAGGAAACTACGAGCAGTACTTC.

V is TRBV2 and J is TRBJ2-2, with 10 bases fitting TRBD2. J gave up 3 bases and V 3 bases, and 1 base lay outside the gene matches. CDR3 size: 15 residues. Germline assignment: CDR1 SNHLY and CDR2 FYNNEI. In DNA, the CDR3 is TGTGCCAGCAGTGAGCTAGCGGGGGACACCGGGGAGCTGTTTTTT. It encodes CASSELAGDTGELFF.

This clone was counted a single time. The chain combines TRBV7-2 with TRBJ1-5; D unclear. The CDR3 loop spans 18 amino acids. The germline gives CDR1 SGHTA, CDR2 FQGNSA. Trimming took off 7 bases at V and 2 bases at J, with 24 bases between the two ends. The CDR3 sequence is CASTNGWAVWICNQPQHF. CDR3 nucleotide sequence: TGTGCCAGCACCAATGGGTGGGCCGTCTGGATATGCAATCAGCCCCAGCATTTT. The whole variable domain, filled in from reference TRBV7-2 and TRBJ1-5, reads GAGVSQSPSNKVTEKGKDVELRCDPISGHTALYWYRQSLGQGLEFLIYFQGNSAPDKSGLPSDRFSAERTGGSVSTLTIQRTQQEDSAVYLCASTNGWAVWICNQPQHFGDGTRLSIL.

The chain links TRBV20-1 to TRBJ1-1; D possibly corresponds to TRBD1 (6 bases). Germline CDR1 and CDR2: DFQATT and SNEGSKA (reference sequence). V shed 5 bases and J shed 7 bases, with 11 bases lying between them. The length of the CDR3 is 11 residues. Here the CDR3 DNA reads TGCAGTGCTCCTGGACAGATTGAAGCTTTCTTT. It is translated as CSAPGQIEAFF.

Only a few counts were recorded for this clone. This sequence joins TRBV7-2 and TRBJ2-7; D is unclear. Germline V gene lookup returns CDR1 SGHTA and CDR2 FQGNSA. V was trimmed by 4 bases and J by 3 bases, leaving 4 bases between them. The CDR3 has 11 amino acids. The CDR3 sequence is CASSSYYEQYF. DNA for the CDR3: TGTGCCAGCAGCTCGTACTACGAGCAGTACTTC.

This clone has a single count. The chain combines TRBV2 with TRBJ2-5, with TRBD2 as a possible D gene (5 bases). The germline CDR1 and CDR2 sequences are SNHLY and FYNNEI. Trimming removed 2 bases from V and 9 bases from J, with 10 bases in between. The length of the CDR3 is 12 residues. CDR3 DNA: TGTGCCAGCAGTGAACGGGTCGGGGCCCAGTACTTC. Amino acids: CASSERVGAQYF.

The chain has TRBV2 and TRBJ1-1; TRBD1 matches at 9 bases. Looked up from germline, CDR1 is SNHLY and CDR2 is FYNNEI. J was trimmed by 4 bases and V by 6 bases; bases with no gene match: 9. The CDR3 loop spans 15 amino acids. CDR3 DNA sequence: TGTGCCAGCAGCGGGACAGGGTTCAAGGGCACTGAAGCTTTCTTT. This codes for CASSGTGFKGTEAFF.

The V call is TRBV6-1, the J call TRBJ2-1, with 9 bases matching TRBD2. CDR3 length equals 17 residues. The germline gives CDR1 MNHNS, CDR2 SASEGT. V was pared by 4 bases and J by 3 bases, with 10 bases of the junction left unmatched. The CDR3 DNA sequence: TGTGCCAGCAGTGCACTGGCCGGGACTAGCAGCTACAATGAGCAGTTCTTC. This codes for CASSALAGTSSYNEQFF.

The chain employs TRBV7-9 and TRBJ1-4; 9 bases are a match to TRBD1. The CDR3 length is 17 residues. Unmatched junction bases numbered 14, after V lost 5 bases and J lost 7 bases. The germline V gene has CDR1 SEHNR and CDR2 FQNEAQ (reference sequence). CDR3: CASSIGIQGAVSEKLFF. The CDR3 DNA reads TGTGCCAGCAGCATAGGAATACAGGGGGCGGTTAGTGAAAAACTGTTTTTT.

The chain joins TRBV6-4 to TRBJ2-3; TRBD2 might be the D (5 bases). CDR3 length: 13 residues. Deletions cut 3 bases from V and 2 bases from J, with 6 bases between. CDR1 is MRHNA and CDR2 is SNTAGT in the germline V gene. The CDR3 is CASSEDSTDTQYF. The CDR3, as DNA: TGTGCCAGCAGTGAGGACTCCACAGATACGCAGTATTTT.

The chain joins TRBV6-5 to TRBJ2-3; 7 bases agree with TRBD1. Germline V lookup: CDR1 MNHEY, CDR2 SVGAGI. J lost 4 bases, V lost 0 bases, and 4 bases had no gene match. The length of the CDR3 is 15 residues. CDR3 nucleotides: TGTGCCAGCAGTTACTCGATGCAGGGGGCAGATACGCAGTATTTT. Translation: CASSYSMQGADTQYF.

The chain couples TRBV10-2 to TRBJ2-7; 8 bases match TRBD2. V dropped 5 bases and J dropped 5; count of bases not matched to a gene: 8. The CDR3 contains 14 residues. In germline, CDR1 is WSHSY, CDR2 SAAADI. As DNA, the CDR3 is TGCGCCAGCAGTTTCACCGGGACTAGTGACGAGCAGTACTTC. Its translation is CASSFTGTSDEQYF.

This rearrangement joins TRBV7-8 to TRBJ2-5, with 15 bases matching TRBD2. CDR3 length: 16 amino acids. CDR1 and CDR2 from the germline V gene are SGHVS and FQNEAQ. With 5 bases clipped from V and 3 bases from J, the junction kept 4 bases outside the gene matches. In DNA, the CDR3 is TGTGCCAGCAGCCCGCGGACTAGCGGGGGGGAAGAGACCCAGTACTTC. Amino acid sequence: CASSPRTSGGEETQYF. Together with reference TRBV7-8 and TRBJ2-5, the CDR3 gives the full variable domain: GAGVSQSPRYKVAKRGQDVALRCDPISGHVSLFWYQQALGQGPEFLTYFQNEAQLDKSGLPSDRFFAERPEGSVSTLKIQRTQQEDSAVYLCASSPRTSGGEETQYFGPGTRLLVL.

As for this clone: No conserved phenylalanine or tryptophan ends this CDR3, so it is likely a read error. The DNA is left out, because the CDR3 cannot be placed on it with certainty; the CDR3 is given as TCRdb lists it. The chain couples TRBV5-3 to TRBJ1-5. TRBV5-3 is identified as an open reading frame with a role that is uncertain. From its first to its last residue, the CDR3 has 11 amino acids. The CDR3 protein is CARPKVGVGGP.

The CDR3 DNA is TGTGCCAGCAGCTTAAGTTCCGGGACAGGGCCAGATACGCAGTATTTT. It encodes CASSLSSGTGPDTQYF. The rearrangement joins TRBV7-8 to TRBJ2-3, with 9 bases that match TRBD1. With V trimmed by 2 bases and J by 4 bases, 7 bases remained unmatched. This CDR3 contains 16 residues. The V gene's germline CDR1 is SGHVS and CDR2 FQNEAQ. Full variable domain (missing parts from reference TRBV7-8 and TRBJ2-3): GAGVSQSPRYKVAKRGQDVALRCDPISGHVSLFWYQQALGQGPEFLTYFQNEAQLDKSGLPSDRFFAERPEGSVSTLKIQRTQQEDSAVYLCASSLSSGTGPDTQYFGPGTRLTVL.

The chain links TRBV7-2 to TRBJ1-1, with D possibly matching TRBD1 (6 bases). CDR1 is SGHTA and CDR2 is FQGNSA in the germline V gene. V lost 4 bases and J 7 bases, leaving 13 bases between the germline ends. The CDR3 runs to 13 residues. CDR3 sequence: CASSSNRAIEAFF. The CDR3 DNA sequence: TGTGCCAGCAGCTCGAACAGGGCTATTGAAGCTTTCTTT.

The chain couples TRBV5-1 to TRBJ2-2; perhaps TRBD1 as D (6 bases). The germline V gene encodes CDR1 SGHRS and CDR2 YFSETQ. CDR3 length equals 15 residues. Between the trimmed V and J ends, which lost 8 bases and 5 bases, there was a span of 19 bases. Here the CDR3 DNA reads TGCGCCAGGGGAGTACAGGGAAGGCGGACCGGGGAGCTGTTTTTT. It is translated as CARGVQGRRTGELFF.

The gene calls are TRBV6-1 and TRBJ2-1, with 8 positions matching TRBD1. From germline, CDR1 is MNHNS and CDR2 SASEGT. Germline trimming cut 2 bases from V and 6 bases from J; bases unmatched to any gene: 9. This CDR3 region has 16 residues. CDR3 in DNA: TGTGCCAGCAGTGAAAGAAGGACAGGGAACGGCAATGAGCAGTTCTTC. Translated, it gives CASSERRTGNGNEQFF.

The chain recombines TRBV2 with TRBJ2-2; D unclear. Germline V gene sequence: CDR1 SNHLY, CDR2 FYNNEI. V gave up 7 bases and J gave up 4 bases, with 10 bases separating them. The CDR3 totals 13 residues. The CDR3 is CASTGSSTGELFF. The CDR3 nucleotides read TGTGCCAGCACGGGTAGCTCCACCGGGGAGCTGTTTTTT.

The sample holds one count of this clone. The CDR3: CASQTGFSEQFF. In nucleotides, the CDR3 is TGTGCCAGCCAAACAGGGTTCAGTGAGCAGTTCTTC. The chain carries TRBV6-1 and TRBJ2-1; D is possibly TRBD1 (6 bases). Germline V gene data show CDR1 as MNHNS and CDR2 as SASEGT. V dropped 8 bases and J dropped 9 bases, with 14 bases sitting between them. The CDR3 spans 12 residues.

This chain joins TRBV13 and TRBJ1-1; 7 bases are a match to TRBD1. Germline CDR1 is PRHDT and CDR2 is FYEKMQ (reference sequence). V was clipped by 4 bases and J by 2 bases; unmatched bases: 16. The CDR3 consists of 18 residues. The CDR3: CASSSSNYDGTANTEAFF. The CDR3 DNA sequence: TGTGCCAGCAGCTCCAGCAATTACGACGGGACAGCCAACACTGAAGCTTTCTTT.

This clone was seen a handful of times. The chain is built from TRBV19 and TRBJ2-1; tentatively, D is TRBD1 (7 bases). The CDR3 spans 15 residues. Trimming cost V 3 bases and J 0 bases, with 9 bases left between them. CDR1 is LNHDA and CDR2 is SQIVND in the germline V gene (reference sequence). The CDR3 protein is CASSIQGGSYNEQFF. The CDR3 bases are TGTGCCAGTAGTATTCAGGGGGGCTCCTACAATGAGCAGTTCTTC.

CDR3 region: CASSLNPGSSYEQYF. CDR3 DNA: TGTGCCAGCAGTTTAAATCCGGGGAGCTCCTACGAGCAGTACTTC. The rearrangement links TRBV28 to TRBJ2-7; possibly TRBD2 for D (5 bases). Germline CDR1 is MDHEN and CDR2 is SYDVKM. The length of the CDR3 is 15 residues. Trimming cost V 2 bases and J 0 bases, with 11 bases left between them. The full variable domain, completed using reference TRBV28 and TRBJ2-7, is DVKVTQSSRYLVKRTGEKVFLECVQDMDHENMFWYRQDPGLGLRLIYFSYDVKMKEKGDIPEGYSVSREKKERFSLILESASTNQTSMYLCASSLNPGSSYEQYFGPGTRLTVT.